The 30 T cell receptor beta chains below were found in one sample sequenced in a study of cytomegalovirus exposure and HLA in healthy donors. The PCR ran on 60 Vbeta and 13 Jbeta primers. Sequenced by immunoSEQ multiplex PCR; TCRdb stores in-frame clones only, minus some. The repertoire has around 37,000 clones, 81% of them found once; the top ten carry around 3%. The sequenced material came from PBMCs. These receptor sequences come from a man aged 45-60 years in good health and CMV-seronegative.

The V call is TRBV11-1, the J call TRBJ2-5, with 7 bases fitting TRBD1. The germline gives CDR1 SGHAT, CDR2 FQDESV (reference sequence). CDR3 length equals 14 residues. Losses at the gene ends were 5 bases for V and 4 bases for J; bases not matched to a gene: 7. As DNA, the CDR3 is TGTGCCAGCAGCCTACTGACAGGGAGAGAGACCCAGTACTTC. It specifies CASSLLTGRETQYF. Looking up the rest from reference TRBV11-1 and TRBJ2-5 gives the full variable domain: EAEVAQSPRYKITEKSQAVAFWCDPISGHATLYWYRQILGQGPELLVQFQDESVVDDSQLPKDRFSAERLKGVDSTLKIQPAELGDSAMYLCASSLLTGRETQYFGPGTRLLVL.

The genes are TRBV27 and TRBJ2-3; 10 bases are a match to TRBD2. Germline values: CDR1 MNHEY, CDR2 SMNVEV (reference sequence). The ends lost 7 bases at V and 4 bases at J; junction bases unmatched: 14. There are 17 residues in the CDR3. The CDR3 here is CASTASPGLAFSDTQYF. For the CDR3, the DNA is TGTGCCAGCACCGCCTCGCCGGGACTAGCGTTTTCAGATACGCAGTATTTT.

The rearrangement links TRBV6-1 to TRBJ2-3; weak D call: TRBD2 (6 bases). The CDR3 totals 14 residues. CDR1 is MNHNS and CDR2 is SASEGT in the germline V gene. V shed 1 base and J shed 3 bases, with 8 bases lying between them. The chain's CDR3 is CASSEGGRTDTQYF. The CDR3 DNA follows: TGTGCCAGCAGTGAAGGTGGGAGGACAGATACGCAGTATTTT.

The J gene is TRBJ2-2, the V gene TRBV28; TRBD2 matches at 11 bases. The trim removed 6 bases at V and 4 bases at J, leaving 4 bases unmatched. This CDR3 region has 15 residues. CDR1 is MDHEN and CDR2 is SYDVKM in the germline V gene. This CDR3 reads CASSLSGRGTGELFF. The CDR3 DNA reads as TGTGCCAGCAGCCTTAGCGGGAGGGGCACCGGGGAGCTGTTTTTT. Together with reference TRBV28 and TRBJ2-2, the CDR3 gives the full variable domain: DVKVTQSSRYLVKRTGEKVFLECVQDMDHENMFWYRQDPGLGLRLIYFSYDVKMKEKGDIPEGYSVSREKKERFSLILESASTNQTSMYLCASSLSGRGTGELFFGEGSRLTVL.

The chain recombines TRBV7-9 with TRBJ2-1; D may be TRBD2 (6 bases). Germline values: CDR1 SEHNR, CDR2 FQNEAQ (reference sequence). V lost 5 bases to trimming and J lost 6 bases, with 14 bases between them. CDR3 length: 14 amino acids. CDR3 nucleotides: TGTGCCAGCAGCGAAAAAGGCGGGATCAATGAGCAGTTCTTC. Residues: CASSEKGGINEQFF.

The gene calls are TRBV7-9 and TRBJ2-2; 8 bases match TRBD1. V was clipped by 4 bases and J by 5 bases; unmatched bases: 9. CDR3 length: 16 residues. Germline CDR1 is SEHNR and CDR2 is FQNEAQ (reference sequence). The CDR3 DNA is TGTGCCAGCAGCTCGCTAGGGACAGGAGGGACCGGGGAGCTGTTTTTT. It encodes CASSSLGTGGTGELFF. Combining the CDR3 with reference TRBV7-9 and TRBJ2-2 gives the whole variable domain DTGVSQNPRHKITKRGQNVTFRCDPISEHNRLYWYRQTLGQGPEFLTYFQNEAQLEKSRLLSDRFSAERPKGSFSTLEIQRTEQGDSAMYLCASSSLGTGGTGELFFGEGSRLTVL.

This sequence joins TRBV5-1 and TRBJ2-6; D is ambiguous. There are 20 residues in the CDR3. The germline V and J ends were trimmed by 3 bases and 2 bases, with 24 bases remaining between them. Germline CDR1 SGHRS, CDR2 YFSETQ. The CDR3 reads CASSYKYAGPSNAGANVLTF. CDR3 nucleotide sequence: TGCGCCAGCAGCTATAAGTACGCAGGTCCCTCCAACGCTGGGGCCAACGTCCTGACTTTC.

The chain joins TRBV27 to TRBJ2-3; 7 bases align to TRBD1. The germline V gene encodes CDR1 MNHEY and CDR2 SMNVEV (reference sequence). The CDR3 extends over 15 amino acids. Trimming removed 3 bases from V and 2 bases from J; junction bases left unmatched: 5. The DNA of the CDR3 is TGTGCCAGCAGTTTGGGGACAGTTGCCACAGATACGCAGTATTTT. Its protein is CASSLGTVATDTQYF.

CDR3 sequence (DNA): TGTGCCAGCAGCCCCCGCTTGGGTAACCACCGGACTAGCGGGAGCGATACGCAGTATTTT. It specifies CASSPRLGNHRTSGSDTQYF. This sequence joins TRBV7-8 and TRBJ2-3; TRBD2 agrees at 13 bases. The V gene end was trimmed by 5 bases and the J gene end by 6 bases; junction bases not matched to a gene: 20. The CDR3 spans 20 residues. Germline CDR1 is SGHVS and CDR2 is FQNEAQ.

V is TRBV19 and J is TRBJ2-1; 10 bases are shared with TRBD2. V trimming: 8 bases; J trimming: 1 base; junction bases outside the gene matches: 5. Germline loops: CDR1 LNHDA, CDR2 SQIVND (reference sequence). The CDR3 loop spans 15 amino acids. This CDR3 is CASGKAGGSYNEQFF. CDR3 nucleotides: TGTGCCAGTGGGAAAGCGGGAGGGTCCTACAATGAGCAGTTCTTC.

The chain carries TRBV4-2 and TRBJ2-3; the D gene is possibly TRBD1 (6 bases). In germline, CDR1 is LGHNA, CDR2 YNFKEQ. V was cut by 0 bases and J by 2 bases, with 9 bases left in between. The CDR3 totals 15 residues. The CDR3 here is CASSQDWDNTDTQYF. CDR3 nucleotides: TGTGCCAGCAGCCAAGATTGGGACAACACAGATACGCAGTATTTT.

V gene TRBV7-2 combines with J gene TRBJ2-5; no clear D gene. Gene TRBJ2-7 matches the end of the DNA better, so the J call may be wrong. Germline CDR1 and CDR2: SGHTA and FQGNSA. CDR3 length: 13 amino acids. CDR3 in amino acids: CASSFLAVNEQYF. The CDR3 nucleotides read TGTGCCAGCAGCTTCCTTGCTGTCAACGAGCAGTACTTC.

The V gene is TRBV2, the J gene TRBJ1-1; the match to TRBD1 covers 9 bases. CDR1 is SNHLY and CDR2 is FYNNEI in the germline V gene. The CDR3 is 13 residues long. V lost 3 bases and J lost 4; bases outside the gene matches: 0. CDR3 amino acids: CASSEDRGTEAFF. CDR3 sequence (DNA): TGTGCCAGCAGTGAGGACAGGGGCACTGAAGCTTTCTTT.

V gene TRBV7-2 combines with J gene TRBJ2-5, with TRBD2 matching over 9 bases. This CDR3 is built from 14 residues. J was trimmed by 1 base and V by 5 bases; bases with no gene match: 2. CDR1 is SGHTA, CDR2 FQGNSA, per germline. The CDR3: CASSISGGQETQYF. DNA for the CDR3: TGTGCCAGCAGCATTAGCGGGGGCCAAGAGACCCAGTACTTC.

The table lists this clone with a few counts. The chain has TRBV2 and TRBJ2-3, with 9 nucleotides matching TRBD1. The CDR3 sequence is 15 residues long. CDR1 SNHLY and CDR2 FYNNEI come from the germline V gene. The V segment lost 4 bases and the J segment 5 bases; nucleotides outside the gene matches: 7. In DNA form, the CDR3 reads TGTGCCAGCAGTGGGGAACAGGGGGCCGGAGATACGCAGTATTTT. Translated, it gives CASSGEQGAGDTQYF.

This chain connects TRBV5-1 to TRBJ2-6; D possibly corresponds to TRBD1 (7 bases). CDR3 length: 15 residues. V dropped 4 bases and J dropped 2 bases, with 10 bases sitting between them. The germline V gene encodes CDR1 SGHRS and CDR2 YFSETQ. CDR3: CASSPGGPGANVLTF. The CDR3 DNA is TGCGCCAGCAGCCCAGGGGGGCCTGGGGCCAACGTCCTGACTTTC. Variable domain in full (rest from reference TRBV5-1 and TRBJ2-6): KAGVTQTPRYLIKTRGQQVTLSCSPISGHRSVSWYQQTPGQGLQFLFEYFSETQRNKGNFPGRFSGRQFSNSRSEMNVSTLELGDSALYLCASSPGGPGANVLTFGAGSRLTVL.

The chain has TRBV6-5 and TRBJ1-2; D gene unclear. Trimming stripped 7 bases from V and 2 bases from J, with 8 bases between. The CDR3 runs 12 residues. The germline V gene encodes CDR1 MNHEY and CDR2 SVGAGI. The CDR3 bases are TGTGCCAGCACCTCTAGGAACTATGGCTACACCTTC. This translates into CASTSRNYGYTF.

This clone showed up just a few times. This chain connects TRBV6-6 to TRBJ2-3; TRBD1 agrees at 9 bases. The CDR3 totals 14 residues. After removal of 4 bases from V and 3 bases from J, the junction contained 2 bases not matched to a gene. Germline lookup yields CDR1 MNHNY and CDR2 SVGAGI (reference sequence). CDR3 loop: CASSSGTGTDTQYF. The CDR3 DNA is TGTGCCAGCAGTTCCGGGACAGGGACAGATACGCAGTATTTT.

J is TRBJ2-5 and V is TRBV4-2; 10 bases fit TRBD2. The V gene end was trimmed by 4 bases and the J gene end by 11 bases; junction bases not matched to a gene: 13. This CDR3 region has 15 residues. CDR1 and CDR2 (germline): LGHNA, YNFKEQ. CDR3 region: CASSPQLAGFGEQYF. CDR3 DNA sequence: TGTGCCAGCAGCCCCCAACTAGCGGGGTTCGGTGAGCAGTACTTC.

The chain carries TRBV18 and TRBJ2-1; 9 bases map to TRBD1. The CDR3 has 15 residues. Germline lookup yields CDR1 KGHSH and CDR2 LQKENI. Trimming cost V 5 bases and J 6 bases; bases outside gene matches: 8. The CDR3 nucleotides read TGTGCCAGCTCAGAGAGACAGGGGGACCTCAATGAGCAGTTCTTC. Amino acids: CASSERQGDLNEQFF.

On this clone itself: Other DNA sequences in this sample translate to the same CDR3. The chain links TRBV12-5 to TRBJ2-1; 15 nucleotides agree with TRBD2. The germline CDR1 and CDR2 sequences are LGHNT and FRNRAP. The CDR3 is 22 amino acids. V was pared by 1 base and J by 2 bases, with 15 bases of the junction left unmatched. The CDR3 here is CASGLAPIPGLAGGMAYNEQFF. The CDR3, as DNA: TGTGCTAGTGGTTTGGCACCCATACCAGGACTAGCGGGGGGGATGGCCTACAATGAGCAGTTCTTC.

V gene TRBV18 combines with J gene TRBJ2-5, with D possibly matching TRBD1 (5 bases). The better agreement between TRBJ2-7 and the DNA end casts doubt on the J call. The germline V gene has CDR1 KGHSH and CDR2 LQKENI. The CDR3 is 13 amino acids. CDR3 region: CASSPPGLYEQYF. CDR3 bases: TGTGCCAGCTCACCACCGGGGCTGTACGAGCAGTACTTC.

This chain's CDR3 is CASSVPRPSGETQYF. Here the CDR3 DNA reads TGTGCCAGCAGCGTACCCCGTCCGTCGGGAGAAACGCAGTATTTT. V is TRBV9 and J is TRBJ2-3; a possible D gene is TRBD2 (6 bases). The CDR3 is made up of 15 amino acids. V dropped 1 base and J dropped 9 bases, with 18 bases sitting between them. Germline values: CDR1 SGDLS, CDR2 YYNGEE.

The V gene is TRBV10-3, the J gene TRBJ2-7; D possibly corresponds to TRBD1 (6 bases). This CDR3 region has 14 residues. From germline, CDR1 is ENHRY and CDR2 SYGVKD. V was trimmed by 3 bases and J by 6 bases, leaving 15 bases between them. The CDR3 nucleotides are TGTGCCATCAGTGATTCCCCAGGGGCTTTCGAGCAGTACTTC. This gives the protein CAISDSPGAFEQYF.

This clone occurred a few times. The chain links TRBV7-9 to TRBJ2-5; 10 positions agree with TRBD1. Unmatched junction bases numbered 4, after V lost 1 base and J lost 5 bases. CDR3 length: 15 amino acids. Germline V gene lookup returns CDR1 SEHNR and CDR2 FQNEAQ (reference sequence). The CDR3 nucleotides read TGTGCCAGCAGCTTAGAGACAGGGGGCAGGGAGACCCAGTACTTC. This translates into CASSLETGGRETQYF. The variable domain in full, with the rest retrieved from reference TRBV7-9 and TRBJ2-5, is DTGVSQNPRHKITKRGQNVTFRCDPISEHNRLYWYRQTLGQGPEFLTYFQNEAQLEKSRLLSDRFSAERPKGSFSTLEIQRTEQGDSAMYLCASSLETGGRETQYFGPGTRLLVL.

The J gene is TRBJ1-5, the V gene TRBV11-2; D remains ambiguous. Germline CDR1 SGHAT, CDR2 FQNNGV. V lost 1 base to trimming and J lost 5 bases, with 15 bases between them. This CDR3 comprises 16 residues. DNA of the CDR3: TGTGCCAGCAGCTTAGGGCGTGGCAGGTGGGATCAGCCCCAGCATTTT. Its translation: CASSLGRGRWDQPQHF.

This chain joins TRBV6-1 and TRBJ2-3; the D gene is possibly TRBD1 (5 bases). V was pared by 4 bases and J by 3 bases, with 8 bases between. Germline CDR1 MNHNS, CDR2 SASEGT. The CDR3 sequence is 13 residues long. The chain's CDR3 is CASSARGTDTQYF. In nucleotides, the CDR3 is TGTGCCAGCAGTGCAAGGGGAACAGATACGCAGTATTTT.

V and J are TRBV7-9 and TRBJ1-1; D is ambiguous. This CDR3 is 13 amino acids long. Germline V lookup: CDR1 SEHNR, CDR2 FQNEAQ (reference sequence). The V end lost 8 bases, the J end lost 3 bases, and 13 bases lay between the germline ends. CDR3 protein: CASRSTAYTEAFF. The DNA for the CDR3 is TGTGCCAGCCGATCCACCGCGTACACTGAAGCTTTCTTT.

The table lists this clone with a count of one. This chain connects TRBV28 to TRBJ2-1, with D possibly matching TRBD1 (6 bases). With 11 bases removed from V and 4 bases from J, the gap between germline ends came to 15 bases. Germline-derived CDR1 and CDR2 are MDHEN and SYDVKM. The CDR3 is 13 residues long. The CDR3 spells CALSGTPYNEQFF. The CDR3 nucleotides read TGTGCCCTCTCCGGGACACCTTACAATGAGCAGTTCTTC.

The chain is built from TRBV9 and TRBJ2-3; D is possibly TRBD1 (5 bases). V lost 0 bases and J lost 5, with 13 bases in between. This CDR3 is built from 15 residues. Germline V gene data show CDR1 as SGDLS and CDR2 as YYNGEE. CDR3 DNA: TGTGCCAGCAGCGTAGCGGGCGTAGGGGTAGATACGCAGTATTTT. Protein: CASSVAGVGVDTQYF.